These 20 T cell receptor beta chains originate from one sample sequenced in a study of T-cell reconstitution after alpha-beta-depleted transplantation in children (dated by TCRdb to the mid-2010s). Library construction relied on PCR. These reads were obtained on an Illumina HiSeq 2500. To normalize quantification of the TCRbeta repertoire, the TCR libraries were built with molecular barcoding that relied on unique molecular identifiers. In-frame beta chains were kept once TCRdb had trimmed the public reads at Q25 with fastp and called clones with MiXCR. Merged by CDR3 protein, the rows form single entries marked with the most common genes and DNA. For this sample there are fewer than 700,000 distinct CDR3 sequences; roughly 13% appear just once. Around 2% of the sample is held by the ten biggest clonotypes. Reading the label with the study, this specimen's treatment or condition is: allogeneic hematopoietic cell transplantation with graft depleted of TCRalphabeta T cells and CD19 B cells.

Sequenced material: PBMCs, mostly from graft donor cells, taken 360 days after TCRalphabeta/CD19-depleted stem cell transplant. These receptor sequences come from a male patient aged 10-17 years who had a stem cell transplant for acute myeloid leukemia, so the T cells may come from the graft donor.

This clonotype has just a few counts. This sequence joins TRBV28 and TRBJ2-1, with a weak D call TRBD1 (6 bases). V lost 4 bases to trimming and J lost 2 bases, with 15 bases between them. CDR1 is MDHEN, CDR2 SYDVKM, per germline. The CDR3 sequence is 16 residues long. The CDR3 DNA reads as TGTGCCAGCAGTTCGATGGACAGCCTTCCCTACAATGAGCAGTTCTTC. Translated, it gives CASSSMDSLPYNEQFF.

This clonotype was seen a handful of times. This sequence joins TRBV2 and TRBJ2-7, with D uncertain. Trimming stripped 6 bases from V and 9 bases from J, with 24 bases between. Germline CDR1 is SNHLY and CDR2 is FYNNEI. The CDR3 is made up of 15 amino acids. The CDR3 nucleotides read TGTGCCAGCAGAGACCCCCTAACCCTCATCCACAGGCAGTACTTC. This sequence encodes CASRDPLTLIHRQYF.

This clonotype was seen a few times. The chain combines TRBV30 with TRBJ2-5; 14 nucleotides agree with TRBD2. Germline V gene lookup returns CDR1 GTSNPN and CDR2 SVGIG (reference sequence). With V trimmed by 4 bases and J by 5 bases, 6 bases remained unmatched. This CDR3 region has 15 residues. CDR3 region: CAWIPGLAGVETQYF. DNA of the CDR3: TGTGCCTGGATTCCGGGACTAGCGGGAGTGGAGACCCAGTACTTC.

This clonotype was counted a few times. CDR3 sequence: CASSRTWVGVENIQYF. CDR3 coding DNA: TGCGCCAGCAGCCGGACTTGGGTTGGGGTGGAGAACATTCAGTACTTC. This chain uses TRBV5-1 with TRBJ2-4; possible D gene TRBD2, 5 bases. V shed 4 bases and J shed 7 bases, with 21 bases lying between them. CDR1 is SGHRS, CDR2 YFSETQ, per germline. The CDR3 is 16 residues long.

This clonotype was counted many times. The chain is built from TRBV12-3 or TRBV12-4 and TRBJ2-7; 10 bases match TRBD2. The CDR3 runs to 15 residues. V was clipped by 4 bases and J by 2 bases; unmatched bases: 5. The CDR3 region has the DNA TGTGCCAGCAGTTCTTTGCTAGCGGGGGCCTACGAGCAGTACTTC. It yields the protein CASSSLLAGAYEQYF.

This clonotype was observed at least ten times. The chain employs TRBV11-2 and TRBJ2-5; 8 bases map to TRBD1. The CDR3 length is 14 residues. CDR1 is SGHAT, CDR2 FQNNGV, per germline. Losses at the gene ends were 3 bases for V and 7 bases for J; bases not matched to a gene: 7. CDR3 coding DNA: TGTGCCAGCAGCTTGGCCGGACAGGGAGTGACCCAGTACTTC. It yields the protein CASSLAGQGVTQYF.

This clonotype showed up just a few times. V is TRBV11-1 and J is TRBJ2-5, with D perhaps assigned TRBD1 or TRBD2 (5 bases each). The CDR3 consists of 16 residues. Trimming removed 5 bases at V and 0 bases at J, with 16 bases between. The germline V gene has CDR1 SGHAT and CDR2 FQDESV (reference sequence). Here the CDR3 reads CASSDSPGPDQETQYF. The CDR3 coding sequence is TGTGCCAGCAGCGACTCCCCGGGGCCAGACCAAGAGACCCAGTACTTC.

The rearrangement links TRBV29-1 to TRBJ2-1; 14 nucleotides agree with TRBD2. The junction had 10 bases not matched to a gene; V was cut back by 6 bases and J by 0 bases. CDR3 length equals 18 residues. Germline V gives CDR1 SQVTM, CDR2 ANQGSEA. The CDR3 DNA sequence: TGCAGCGTAGGGGGGGGACTAGCGGGAGCGCTCTCCTACAATGAGCAGTTCTTC. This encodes CSVGGGLAGALSYNEQFF.

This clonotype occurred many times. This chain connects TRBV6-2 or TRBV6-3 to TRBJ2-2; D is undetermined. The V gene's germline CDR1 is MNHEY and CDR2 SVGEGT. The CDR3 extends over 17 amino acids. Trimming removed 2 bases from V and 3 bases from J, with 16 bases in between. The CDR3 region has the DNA TGTGCCAGCAGTTACCCGATCTTTGGGGAAGACACCGGGGAGCTGTTTTTT. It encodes CASSYPIFGEDTGELFF.

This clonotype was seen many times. The CDR3 loop is CASSSNLPRGEQFF. CDR3 nucleotides: TGTGCCAGCAGCTCCAACCTTCCCCGGGGTGAGCAGTTCTTC. The rearrangement links TRBV7-3 to TRBJ2-1; maybe TRBD2 (5 bases). The V end lost 4 bases, the J end lost 9 bases, and 16 bases lay between the germline ends. Per germline, CDR1 SGHTA and CDR2 FQGTGA. The CDR3 spans 14 residues. The full variable domain, completed using reference TRBV7-3 and TRBJ2-1, is GAGVSQTPSNKVTEKGKYVELRCDPISGHTALYWYRQSLGQGPEFLIYFQGTGAADDSGLPNDRFFAVRPEGSVSTLKIQRTERGDSAVYLCASSSNLPRGEQFFGPGTRLTVL.

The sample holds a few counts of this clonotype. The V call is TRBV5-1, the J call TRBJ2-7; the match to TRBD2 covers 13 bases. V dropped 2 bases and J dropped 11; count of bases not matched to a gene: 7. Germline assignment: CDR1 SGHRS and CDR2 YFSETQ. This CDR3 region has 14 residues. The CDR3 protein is CASSLGTSGMGEYF. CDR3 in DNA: TGCGCCAGCAGCTTAGGGACTAGCGGGATGGGGGAGTACTTC.

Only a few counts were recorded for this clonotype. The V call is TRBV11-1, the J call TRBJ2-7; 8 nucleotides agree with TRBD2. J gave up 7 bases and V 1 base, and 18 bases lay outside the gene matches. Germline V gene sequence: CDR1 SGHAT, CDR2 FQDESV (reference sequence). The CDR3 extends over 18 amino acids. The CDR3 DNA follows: TGTGCCAGCAGCTTAGAGCGTCTCCCCGGGAGGGCCATTTGGGAGCAGTACTTC. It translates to CASSLERLPGRAIWEQYF.

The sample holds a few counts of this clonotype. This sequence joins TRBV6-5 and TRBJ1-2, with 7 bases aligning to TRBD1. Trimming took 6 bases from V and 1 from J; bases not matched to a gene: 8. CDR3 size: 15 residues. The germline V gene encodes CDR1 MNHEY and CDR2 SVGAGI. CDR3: CASSYRGIINYGYTF. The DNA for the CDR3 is TGTGCCAGCAGCTACAGGGGAATTATTAACTATGGCTACACCTTC.

The CDR3 here is CASRIFGQKLDEQYF. The CDR3 nucleotides are TGTGCCAGCAGAATTTTCGGACAGAAGTTAGACGAGCAGTACTTC. J is TRBJ2-7 and V is TRBV12-3 or TRBV12-4, with a tentative D call TRBD1 (6 bases). V lost 6 bases to trimming and J lost 5 bases, with 20 bases between them. The CDR3 is 15 amino acids.

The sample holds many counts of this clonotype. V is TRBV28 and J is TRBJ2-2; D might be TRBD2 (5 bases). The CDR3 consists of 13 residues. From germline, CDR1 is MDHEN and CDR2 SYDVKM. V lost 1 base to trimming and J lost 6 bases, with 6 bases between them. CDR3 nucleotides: TGTGCCAGCAGTTTATTTAGCGCCGGGGAGCTGTTTTTT. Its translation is CASSLFSAGELFF. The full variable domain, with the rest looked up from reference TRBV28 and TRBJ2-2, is DVKVTQSSRYLVKRTGEKVFLECVQDMDHENMFWYRQDPGLGLRLIYFSYDVKMKEKGDIPEGYSVSREKKERFSLILESASTNQTSMYLCASSLFSAGELFFGEGSRLTVL.

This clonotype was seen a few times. CDR3 bases: TGTGCCAGCAGCTCGCGACTAGCACTTACCTACAATGAGCAGTTCTTC. Encoded protein: CASSSRLALTYNEQFF. V gene TRBV7-6 combines with J gene TRBJ2-1, with 7 nucleotides matching TRBD2. CDR3 size: 16 residues. J lost 2 bases, V lost 4 bases, and 8 bases had no gene match. Germline V gene lookup returns CDR1 SGHVS and CDR2 FNYEAQ. Supplemented by reference TRBV7-6 and TRBJ2-1, the full variable domain reads GAGVSQSPRYKVTKRGQDVALRCDPISGHVSLYWYRQALGQGPEFLTYFNYEAQQDKSGLPNDRFSAERPEGSISTLTIQRTEQRDSAMYRCASSSRLALTYNEQFFGPGTRLTVL.

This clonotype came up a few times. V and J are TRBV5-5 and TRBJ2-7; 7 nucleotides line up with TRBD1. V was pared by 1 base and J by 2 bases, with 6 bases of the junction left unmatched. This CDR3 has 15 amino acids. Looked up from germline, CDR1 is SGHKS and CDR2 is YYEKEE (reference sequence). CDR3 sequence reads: CASSLSGQDTYEQYF. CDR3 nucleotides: TGTGCCAGCAGCTTGAGCGGACAGGACACCTACGAGCAGTACTTC.

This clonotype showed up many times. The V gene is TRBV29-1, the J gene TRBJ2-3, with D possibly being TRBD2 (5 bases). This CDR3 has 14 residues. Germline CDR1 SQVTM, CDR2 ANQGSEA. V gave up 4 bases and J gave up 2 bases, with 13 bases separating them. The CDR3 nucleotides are TGCAGCGTTGCTCCCGGGGTTACCACAGATACGCAGTATTTT. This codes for CSVAPGVTTDTQYF.

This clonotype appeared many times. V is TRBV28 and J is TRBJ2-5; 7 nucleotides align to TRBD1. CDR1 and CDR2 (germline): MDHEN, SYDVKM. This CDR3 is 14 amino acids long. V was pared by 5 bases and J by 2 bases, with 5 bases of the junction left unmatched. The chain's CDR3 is CASSPQGEQETQYF. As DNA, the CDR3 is TGTGCCAGCAGTCCTCAGGGGGAACAAGAGACCCAGTACTTC.

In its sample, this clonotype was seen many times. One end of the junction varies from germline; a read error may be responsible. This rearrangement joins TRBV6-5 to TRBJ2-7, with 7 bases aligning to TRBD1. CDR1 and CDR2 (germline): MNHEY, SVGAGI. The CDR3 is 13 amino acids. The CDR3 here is CASSYFEGGEEYF. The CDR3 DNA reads TGTGCCAGCAGTTACTTTGAAGGGGGCGAGGAGTACTTC.